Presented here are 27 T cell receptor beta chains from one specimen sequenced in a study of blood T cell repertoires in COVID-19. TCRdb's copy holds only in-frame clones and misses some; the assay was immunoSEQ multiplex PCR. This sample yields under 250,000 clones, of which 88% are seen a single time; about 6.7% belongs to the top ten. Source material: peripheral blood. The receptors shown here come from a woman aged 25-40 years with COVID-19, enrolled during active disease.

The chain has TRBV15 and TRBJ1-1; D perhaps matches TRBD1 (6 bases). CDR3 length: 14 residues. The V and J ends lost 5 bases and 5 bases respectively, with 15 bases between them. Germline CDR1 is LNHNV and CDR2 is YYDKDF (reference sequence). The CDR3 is CATSPGEGGTEAFF. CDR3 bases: TGTGCCACCAGCCCAGGGGAGGGGGGGACTGAAGCTTTCTTT. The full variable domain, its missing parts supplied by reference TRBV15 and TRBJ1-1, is DAMVIQNPRYQVTQFGKPVTLSCSQTLNHNVMYWYQQKSSQAPKLLFHYYDKDFNNEADTPDNFQSRRPNTSFCFLDIRSPGLGDTAMYLCATSPGEGGTEAFFGQGTRLTVV.

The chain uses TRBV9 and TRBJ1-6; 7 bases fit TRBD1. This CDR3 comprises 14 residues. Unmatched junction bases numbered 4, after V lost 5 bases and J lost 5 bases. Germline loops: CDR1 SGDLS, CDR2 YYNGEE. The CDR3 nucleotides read TGTGCCAGCAGTACCGGGACAGATAATTCACCCCTCCACTTT. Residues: CASSTGTDNSPLHF.

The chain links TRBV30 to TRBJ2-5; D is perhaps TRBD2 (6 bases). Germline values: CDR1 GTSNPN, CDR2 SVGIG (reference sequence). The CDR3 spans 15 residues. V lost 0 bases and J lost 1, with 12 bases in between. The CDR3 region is CAWSVGGGIQETQYF. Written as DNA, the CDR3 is TGTGCCTGGAGTGTAGGTGGGGGGATCCAAGAGACCCAGTACTTC.

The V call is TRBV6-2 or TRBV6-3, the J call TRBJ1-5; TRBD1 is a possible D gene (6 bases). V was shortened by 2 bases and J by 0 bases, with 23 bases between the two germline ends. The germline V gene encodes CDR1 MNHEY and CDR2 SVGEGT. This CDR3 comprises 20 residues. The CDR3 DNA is TGTGCCAGCAGTTACCCCCTTTCGGCGGGGGCGTCGGATAGCAATCAGCCCCAGCATTTT. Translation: CASSYPLSAGASDSNQPQHF.

This chain's CDR3 is CASSQSRDRGSTGELFF. The CDR3 DNA reads TGTGCCAGCAGCCAAAGCCGGGACAGGGGGTCCACCGGGGAGCTGTTTTTT. The gene calls are TRBV3-1 (or the pseudogene TRBV3-2) and TRBJ2-2, with TRBD1 matching over 11 bases. The CDR3 is 17 residues long. With 2 bases clipped from V and 4 bases from J, the junction kept 6 bases outside the gene matches. Germline V CDR1 and CDR2: LGHDT, YNNKEL (reference sequence).

The CDR3 reads CASSVEGQRANYGYTF. In DNA form, the CDR3 reads TGTGCCAGCAGCGTCGAGGGACAGCGAGCTAACTATGGCTACACCTTC. The chain carries TRBV7-9 and TRBJ1-2, with TRBD1 identical over 7 bases. CDR1 and CDR2 (germline): SEHNR, FQNEAQ (reference sequence). The V and J ends lost 5 bases and 0 bases, in that order; junction bases with no gene match: 9. The CDR3 has 16 amino acids.

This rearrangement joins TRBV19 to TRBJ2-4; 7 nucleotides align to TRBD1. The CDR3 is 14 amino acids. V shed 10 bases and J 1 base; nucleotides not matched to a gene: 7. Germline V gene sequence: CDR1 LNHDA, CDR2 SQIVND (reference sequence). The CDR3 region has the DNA TGTGCCACGGGACAGACTTTCGCCAAAAACATTCAGTACTTC. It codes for CATGQTFAKNIQYF.

The CDR3 region has the DNA TGCGCCAGCAGCCCGGGGGGGCCGATTACCAATGAGCAGTTCTTC. This codes for CASSPGGPITNEQFF. V and J are TRBV4-3 and TRBJ2-1, with 8 bases identical to TRBD2. Unmatched junction bases numbered 8, after V lost 4 bases and J lost 6 bases. There are 15 residues in the CDR3. Looked up from germline, CDR1 is LGHNA and CDR2 is YSLEER.

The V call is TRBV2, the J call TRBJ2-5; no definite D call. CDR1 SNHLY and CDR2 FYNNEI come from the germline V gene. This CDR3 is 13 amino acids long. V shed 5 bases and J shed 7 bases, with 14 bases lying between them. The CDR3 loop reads CASSPAGLGTQYF. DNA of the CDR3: TGTGCCAGCAGTCCCGCAGGCCTGGGGACCCAGTACTTC.

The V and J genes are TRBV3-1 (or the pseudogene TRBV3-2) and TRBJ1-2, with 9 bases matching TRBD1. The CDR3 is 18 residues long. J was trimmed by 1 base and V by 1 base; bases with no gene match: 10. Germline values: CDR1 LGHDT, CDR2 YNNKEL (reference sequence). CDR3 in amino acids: CASSQGFGTGRFNYGYTF. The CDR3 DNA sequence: TGTGCCAGCAGCCAAGGTTTCGGGACAGGGCGTTTTAACTATGGCTACACCTTC.

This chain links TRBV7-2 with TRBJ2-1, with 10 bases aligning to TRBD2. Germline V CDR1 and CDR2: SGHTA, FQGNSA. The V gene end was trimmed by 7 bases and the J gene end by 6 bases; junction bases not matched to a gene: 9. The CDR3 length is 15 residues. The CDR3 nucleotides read TGTGCCAGCAACCTAGGGACTAGCGCCCTCAATGAGCAGTTCTTC. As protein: CASNLGTSALNEQFF.

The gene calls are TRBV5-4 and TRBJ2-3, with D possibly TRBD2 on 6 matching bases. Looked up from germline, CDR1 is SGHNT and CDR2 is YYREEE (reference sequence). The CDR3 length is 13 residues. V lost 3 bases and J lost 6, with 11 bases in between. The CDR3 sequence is CASSYERGDTQYF. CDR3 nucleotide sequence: TGTGCCAGCAGCTATGAACGGGGGGATACGCAGTATTTT. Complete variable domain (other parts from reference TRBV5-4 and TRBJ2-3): ETGVTQSPTHLIKTRGQQVTLRCSSQSGHNTVSWYQQALGQGPQFIFQYYREEENGRGNFPPRFSGLQFPNYSSELNVNALELDDSALYLCASSYERGDTQYFGPGTRLTVL.

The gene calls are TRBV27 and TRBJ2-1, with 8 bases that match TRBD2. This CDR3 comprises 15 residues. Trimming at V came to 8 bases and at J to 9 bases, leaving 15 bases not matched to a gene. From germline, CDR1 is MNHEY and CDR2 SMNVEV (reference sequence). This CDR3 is CASAPRLAGVSEQFF. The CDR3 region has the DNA TGTGCCAGCGCGCCTCGGCTAGCGGGTGTCAGTGAGCAGTTCTTC.

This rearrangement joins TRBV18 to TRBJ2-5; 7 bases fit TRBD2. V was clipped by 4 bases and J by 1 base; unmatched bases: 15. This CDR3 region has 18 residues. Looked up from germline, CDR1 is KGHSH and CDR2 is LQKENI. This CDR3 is CASSHERGGPLAQETQYF. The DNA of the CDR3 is TGTGCCAGCTCACACGAGCGGGGAGGGCCGTTGGCCCAAGAGACCCAGTACTTC.

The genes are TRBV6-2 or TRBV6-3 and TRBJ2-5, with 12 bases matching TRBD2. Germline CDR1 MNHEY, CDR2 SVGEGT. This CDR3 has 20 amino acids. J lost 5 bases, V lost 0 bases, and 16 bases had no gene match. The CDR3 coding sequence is TGTGCCAGCAGTTACTCCCTAGGCCGGACTAGCGGGGCCCCAGGGGAGACCCAGTACTTC. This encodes CASSYSLGRTSGAPGETQYF.

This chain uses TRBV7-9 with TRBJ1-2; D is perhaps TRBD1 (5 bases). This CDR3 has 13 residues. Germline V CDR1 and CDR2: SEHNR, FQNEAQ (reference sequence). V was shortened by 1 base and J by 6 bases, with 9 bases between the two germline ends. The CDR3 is CASSLGGLNGYTF. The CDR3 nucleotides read TGTGCCAGCAGCTTAGGGGGCTTAAATGGCTACACCTTC. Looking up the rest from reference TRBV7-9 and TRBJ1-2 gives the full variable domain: DTGVSQNPRHKITKRGQNVTFRCDPISEHNRLYWYRQTLGQGPEFLTYFQNEAQLEKSRLLSDRFSAERPKGSFSTLEIQRTEQGDSAMYLCASSLGGLNGYTFGSGTRLTVV.

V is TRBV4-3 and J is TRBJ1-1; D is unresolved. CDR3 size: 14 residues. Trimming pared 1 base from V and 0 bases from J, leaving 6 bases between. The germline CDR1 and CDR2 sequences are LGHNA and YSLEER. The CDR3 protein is CASSQGNLNTEAFF. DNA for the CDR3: TGCGCCAGCAGCCAAGGTAACTTGAACACTGAAGCTTTCTTT.

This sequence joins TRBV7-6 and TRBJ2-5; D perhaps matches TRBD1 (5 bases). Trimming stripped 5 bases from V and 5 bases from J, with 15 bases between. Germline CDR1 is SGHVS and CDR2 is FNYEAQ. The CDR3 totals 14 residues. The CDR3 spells CASSLGHSSETQYF. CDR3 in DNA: TGTGCCAGCAGCCTTGGACACAGCTCGGAGACCCAGTACTTC.

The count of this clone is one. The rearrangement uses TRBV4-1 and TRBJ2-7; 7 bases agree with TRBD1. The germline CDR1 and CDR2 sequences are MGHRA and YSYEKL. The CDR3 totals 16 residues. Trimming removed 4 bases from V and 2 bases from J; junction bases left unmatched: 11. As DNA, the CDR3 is TGCGCCAGCAGCCCCCCAGCCAGGCAGGGGGCCTACGAGCAGTACTTC. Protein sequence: CASSPPARQGAYEQYF.

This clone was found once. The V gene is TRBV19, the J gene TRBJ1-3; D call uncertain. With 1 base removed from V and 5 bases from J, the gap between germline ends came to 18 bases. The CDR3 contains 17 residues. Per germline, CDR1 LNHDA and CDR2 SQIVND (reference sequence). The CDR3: CASSIGRLRSSRNTIYF. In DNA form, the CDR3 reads TGTGCCAGTAGTATAGGCAGGCTTAGATCGAGTAGAAACACCATATATTTT.

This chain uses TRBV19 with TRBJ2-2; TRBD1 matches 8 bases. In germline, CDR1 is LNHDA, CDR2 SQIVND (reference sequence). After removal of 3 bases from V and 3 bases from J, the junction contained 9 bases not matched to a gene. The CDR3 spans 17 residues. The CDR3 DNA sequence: TGTGCCAGTAGTATCCGAAGACAGGGGAGAGACACCGGGGAGCTGTTTTTT. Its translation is CASSIRRQGRDTGELFF.

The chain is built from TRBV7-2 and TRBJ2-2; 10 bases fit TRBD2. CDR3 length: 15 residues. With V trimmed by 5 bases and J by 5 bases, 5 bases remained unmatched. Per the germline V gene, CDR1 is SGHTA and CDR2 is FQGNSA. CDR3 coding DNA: TGTGCCAGCAGCGGGACTAGCGCACGTACCGGGGAGCTGTTTTTT. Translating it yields CASSGTSARTGELFF.

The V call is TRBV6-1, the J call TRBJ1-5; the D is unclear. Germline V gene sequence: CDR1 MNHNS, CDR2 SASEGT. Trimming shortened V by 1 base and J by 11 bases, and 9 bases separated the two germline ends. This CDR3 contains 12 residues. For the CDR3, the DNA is TGTGCCAGCAGTGAAGTCGACGGGTCCCAGCATTTT. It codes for CASSEVDGSQHF.

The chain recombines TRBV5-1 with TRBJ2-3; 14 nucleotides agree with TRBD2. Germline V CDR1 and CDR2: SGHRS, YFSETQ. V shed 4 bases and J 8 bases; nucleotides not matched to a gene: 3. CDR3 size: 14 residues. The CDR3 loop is CASSEGLAGATQYF. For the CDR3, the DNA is TGCGCCAGCAGCGAGGGACTAGCGGGGGCTACGCAGTATTTT.

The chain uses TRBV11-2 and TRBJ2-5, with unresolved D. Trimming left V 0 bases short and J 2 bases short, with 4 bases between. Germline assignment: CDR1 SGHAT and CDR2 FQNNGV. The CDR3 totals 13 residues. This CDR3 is CASSLDRQETQYF. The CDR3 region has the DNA TGTGCCAGCAGCTTAGACAGGCAAGAGACCCAGTACTTC. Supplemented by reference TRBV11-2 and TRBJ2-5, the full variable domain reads EAGVAQSPRYKIIEKRQSVAFWCNPISGHATLYWYQQILGQGPKLLIQFQNNGVVDDSQLPKDRFSAERLKGVDSTLKIQPAKLEDSAVYLCASSLDRQETQYFGPGTRLLVL.

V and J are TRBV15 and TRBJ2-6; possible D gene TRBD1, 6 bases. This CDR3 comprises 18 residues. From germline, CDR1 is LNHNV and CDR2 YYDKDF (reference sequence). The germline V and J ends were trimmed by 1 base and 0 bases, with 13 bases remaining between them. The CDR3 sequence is CATSRVQGDLSGANVLTF. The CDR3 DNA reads TGTGCCACCAGCAGAGTACAGGGTGATCTCTCTGGGGCCAACGTCCTGACTTTC.

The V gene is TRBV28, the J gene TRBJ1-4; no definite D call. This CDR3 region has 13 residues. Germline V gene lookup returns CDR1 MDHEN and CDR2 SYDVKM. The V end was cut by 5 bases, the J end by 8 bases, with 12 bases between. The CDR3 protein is CASSGSGGEKLFF. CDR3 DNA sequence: TGTGCCAGCAGTGGGTCAGGAGGAGAAAAACTGTTTTTT.